The 16 T cell receptor beta chains presented below share a single source sample, sequenced in a study of beta chain features in type 1 diabetes. Expressed TCRB transcripts were sequenced after all isolated RNA was converted to cDNA. TCRdb's copy holds only in-frame clones and misses some; the assay was immunoSEQ multiplex PCR. The table has fewer than 250,000 clones, over 65% seen once. The sequenced material came from naive CD4+ T cells from blood. All receptors derive from a man aged 25-45 years in good health.

The chain is built from TRBV30 and TRBJ2-5, with 11 positions matching TRBD2. V shed 7 bases, J shed 5 bases, and the junction held 6 bases outside the gene matches. Germline V gives CDR1 GTSNPN, CDR2 SVGIG (reference sequence). This CDR3 is 13 amino acids long. DNA of the CDR3: TGTGCCTCAACTAGCGGGGGCTATGAGACCCAGTACTTC. Residues: CASTSGGYETQYF.

Only a few counts were recorded for this clone. This chain links TRBV29-1 with TRBJ1-4, with D hard to call. The ends were cut back, 0 bases at V and 5 bases at J, with 4 bases in the middle. This CDR3 has 12 residues. The germline V gene encodes CDR1 SQVTM and CDR2 ANQGSEA. This CDR3 reads CSVEERNEKLFF. The CDR3 region has the DNA TGCAGCGTTGAAGAACGGAATGAAAAACTGTTTTTT.

The sample holds a few counts of this clone. The chain links TRBV6-6 to TRBJ1-1, with TRBD1 as a possible D gene (5 bases). In germline, CDR1 is MNHNY, CDR2 SVGAGI (reference sequence). Trimming cost V 2 bases and J 1 base, with 14 bases left between them. This CDR3 comprises 16 residues. This chain's CDR3 is CASSYGQGKGNTEAFF. The DNA for the CDR3 is TGTGCCAGCAGTTACGGTCAGGGAAAGGGGAACACTGAAGCTTTCTTT.

The chain has TRBV19 and TRBJ2-1; D is perhaps TRBD1 or TRBD2 (5 bases each). Germline values: CDR1 LNHDA, CDR2 SQIVND (reference sequence). V was cut by 5 bases and J by 7 bases, with 21 bases left in between. This CDR3 is built from 16 residues. CDR3 sequence (DNA): TGTGCCAGTAGTCCACTTGTGAGGGGCGCAGGGAATGAGCAGTTCTTC. The encoded protein is CASSPLVRGAGNEQFF.

This clone occurred once. The V call is TRBV15, the J call TRBJ2-3, with 9 bases matching TRBD1. Losses at the gene ends were 5 bases for V and 3 bases for J; bases not matched to a gene: 12. The CDR3 length is 17 residues. Germline values: CDR1 LNHNV, CDR2 YYDKDF (reference sequence). DNA of the CDR3: TGTGCCACCAGCCGGACAGGGGCGCCTTATGGGACAGATACGCAGTATTTT. It is translated as CATSRTGAPYGTDTQYF.

The chain couples TRBV29-1 to TRBJ1-1, with 8 bases matching TRBD1. The germline V gene has CDR1 SQVTM and CDR2 ANQGSEA. Trimming cost V 7 bases and J 0 bases; bases outside gene matches: 4. CDR3 size: 13 residues. The CDR3 nucleotides are TGCAGCGGCGGACAGGGAATGAACACTGAAGCTTTCTTT. Its translation is CSGGQGMNTEAFF.

V gene TRBV4-2 combines with J gene TRBJ2-5; D unresolved. The CDR3 covers 14 residues. Germline V lookup: CDR1 LGHNA, CDR2 YNFKEQ. Trimming removed 0 bases from V and 1 base from J, with 6 bases in between. CDR3 sequence: CASSQEPLQETQYF. CDR3 DNA: TGTGCCAGCAGCCAAGAGCCGCTCCAAGAGACCCAGTACTTC.

The rearrangement joins TRBV4-3 to TRBJ2-3; TRBD2 matches 9 bases. Germline lookup yields CDR1 LGHNA and CDR2 YSLEER. The J segment lost 7 bases and the V segment lost 2 bases, leaving 7 bases of the junction unmatched. CDR3 size: 15 residues. The CDR3: CASSQLEREAHTQYF. Here the CDR3 DNA reads TGCGCCAGCAGCCAATTGGAGCGGGAGGCTCATACGCAGTATTTT.

V gene TRBV15 combines with J gene TRBJ2-1; 9 positions match TRBD2. Germline lookup yields CDR1 LNHNV and CDR2 YYDKDF (reference sequence). CDR3 length equals 14 residues. J lost 9 bases, V lost 3 bases, and 6 bases had no gene match. The CDR3 reads CATSRGLAGVEQFF. The DNA of the CDR3 is TGTGCCACCAGCAGGGGACTAGCTGGGGTTGAGCAGTTCTTC.

This clone was seen only a few times. J is TRBJ2-4 and V is TRBV19, with D possibly TRBD2 on 6 matching bases. In germline, CDR1 is LNHDA, CDR2 SQIVND (reference sequence). The CDR3 extends over 14 amino acids. V shed 2 bases and J shed 3 bases, with 8 bases lying between them. CDR3 protein: CASSISGVKNIQYF. For the CDR3, the DNA is TGTGCCAGTAGTATATCGGGGGTCAAAAACATTCAGTACTTC.

Only a few counts were recorded for this clone. The V gene is TRBV4-3, the J gene TRBJ2-1; possibly TRBD2 for D (5 bases). Germline lookup yields CDR1 LGHNA and CDR2 YSLEER. The CDR3 extends over 13 amino acids. Deletions cut 0 bases from V and 8 bases from J, with 8 bases between. The CDR3 reads CASSQDLEDEQFF. The CDR3 DNA reads TGCGCCAGCAGCCAAGATCTGGAGGATGAGCAGTTCTTC.

The chain combines TRBV4-1 with TRBJ2-1; no definite D call. V lost 1 base, J lost 8 bases, and 12 bases lay in between. This CDR3 has 14 residues. CDR1 is MGHRA, CDR2 YSYEKL, per germline. In DNA form, the CDR3 reads TGCGCCAGCAGCCAAGTTACTACCTATGATGAGCAGTTCTTC. Its translation: CASSQVTTYDEQFF.

This chain connects TRBV7-2 to TRBJ1-6, with D perhaps TRBD1 (5 bases). Looked up from germline, CDR1 is SGHTA and CDR2 is FQGNSA. The CDR3 is 16 residues long. Trimming took 3 bases from V and 8 from J, leaving 17 bases between them. As DNA, the CDR3 is TGTGCCAGCAGCTTCTCCGCAGGACTGGGGGATTCACCCCTCCACTTT. This sequence encodes CASSFSAGLGDSPLHF.

This clone was seen more than once but under ten times. The V gene is TRBV7-2, the J gene TRBJ2-3; 9 positions agree with TRBD2. The CDR3 has 14 residues. CDR1 SGHTA and CDR2 FQGNSA come from the germline V gene. The V and J ends lost 5 bases and 5 bases, in that order; junction bases with no gene match: 5. CDR3 bases: TGTGCCAGCAGCCCCGCGGGGGGGCTAGATACGCAGTATTTT. Its translation: CASSPAGGLDTQYF.

The chain joins TRBV28 to TRBJ2-5; D call uncertain. CDR1 is MDHEN and CDR2 is SYDVKM in the germline V gene. V lost 6 bases and J lost 4, with 12 bases in between. This CDR3 contains 13 residues. The CDR3: CASRSGSIETQYF. The CDR3 DNA sequence: TGTGCCAGCAGGTCTGGCAGTATAGAGACCCAGTACTTC.

This chain joins TRBV15 and TRBJ2-1; D possibly matches TRBD1 or TRBD2 (5 bases each). Trimming stripped 5 bases from V and 12 bases from J, with 17 bases between. The CDR3 totals 13 residues. The V gene's germline CDR1 is LNHNV and CDR2 YYDKDF (reference sequence). The DNA of the CDR3 is TGTGCCACCAGCCCTGGGGGACCCCATGGGCAGTTCTTC. Its protein product is CATSPGGPHGQFF.